This TCR beta chain was identified during a study of T-cell reconstitution after alpha-beta-depleted transplantation in children. General study points: About two months after transplant, alpha-beta T cells reportedly came from several hundred expanded graft clones. From surviving recipient T cells and thymic progenitors came the high day-60 TCRbeta diversity observed in some patients. Newly produced T cells mostly accounted for T-cell counts and diversity one year post-transplant.

For TCRbeta, the library was prepared with unique molecular identifiers. TCRdb used MiXCR to reprocess the PCR reads, holding one entry per CDR3 protein. The sample has about 460,000 distinct CDR3 sequences; roughly a tenth are singletons. The ends lost 7 bases at V and 6 bases at J; junction bases unmatched: 12. Germline-derived CDR1 and CDR2 are SQVTM and ANQGSEA. This CDR3 is built from 14 residues. Turning to this clonotype: No antigen is known for it.

This receptor was taken from a child aged 2-15 years with inherited bone marrow failure, due to receive a stem cell transplant. Sequences were derived from PBMCs, sampled before TCRalphabeta/CD19-depleted stem cell transplant. This rearrangement joins TRBV29-1 to TRBJ2-1; TRBD2 matches 7 bases. The CDR3 sequence: CSAVATGTTNEQFF. The CDR3 DNA sequence: TGCAGCGCCGTAGCGACCGGGACTACCAATGAGCAGTTCTTC.